The 11 T cell receptor beta chains in this list originate from one sample, sequenced in a study of cytomegalovirus exposure and HLA in healthy donors. 13 Jbeta primers and 60 Vbeta primers were used for the PCR. The protocol was immunoSEQ multiplex PCR, while the TCRdb copy is restricted to in-frame clones and leaves out a portion. The data hold some 180,000 clones, with around 83% observed a single time. Input material: PBMCs. These receptors were taken from a girl aged 2 to 9 in good health and CMV-seropositive.

The V call is TRBV4-1, the J call TRBJ1-4; maybe TRBD1 (5 bases). CDR1 is MGHRA and CDR2 is YSYEKL in the germline V gene. The CDR3 contains 14 residues. Trimming took 8 bases from V and 8 from J, leaving 18 bases between them. CDR3 sequence reads: CASGPLGVSEKLFF. The CDR3 nucleotides read TGCGCCAGCGGGCCCCTAGGGGTTTCCGAAAAACTGTTTTTT.

The chain recombines TRBV28 with TRBJ2-7, with TRBD2 identical over 8 bases. J lost 0 bases, V lost 6 bases, and 4 bases had no gene match. CDR3 length equals 14 residues. Germline V gene lookup returns CDR1 MDHEN and CDR2 SYDVKM. The CDR3 is CASRTGTSSYEQYF. The CDR3 DNA reads as TGTGCCAGCAGGACCGGGACTAGCTCCTACGAGCAGTACTTC.

CDR3 sequence: CASSQESWGDRGHEQYF. CDR3 nucleotide sequence: TGCGCCAGCAGCCAAGAGTCCTGGGGGGACAGGGGCCACGAGCAGTACTTC. The chain employs TRBV4-1 and TRBJ2-7; 10 nucleotides agree with TRBD1. Germline CDR1 and CDR2: MGHRA and YSYEKL. The CDR3 is made up of 17 amino acids. Trimming at V came to 0 bases and at J to 5 bases, leaving 10 bases not matched to a gene.

In DNA form, the CDR3 reads TGTGCCAGCAGCCTTCGAGGTTACGGACTACTCAATGAGCAGTTCTTC. Its translation is CASSLRGYGLLNEQFF. The chain is built from TRBV11-1 and TRBJ2-1; possibly TRBD2 for D (6 bases). The CDR3 is 16 residues long. Looked up from germline, CDR1 is SGHAT and CDR2 is FQDESV (reference sequence). V was shortened by 5 bases and J by 6 bases, with 20 bases between the two germline ends. Combining the CDR3 with reference TRBV11-1 and TRBJ2-1 gives the whole variable domain EAEVAQSPRYKITEKSQAVAFWCDPISGHATLYWYRQILGQGPELLVQFQDESVVDDSQLPKDRFSAERLKGVDSTLKIQPAELGDSAMYLCASSLRGYGLLNEQFFGPGTRLTVL.

The J gene is TRBJ1-5, the V gene TRBV2, with D unresolved. CDR3 size: 13 residues. Germline assignment: CDR1 SNHLY and CDR2 FYNNEI. Trimming removed 7 bases from V and 3 bases from J, with 10 bases in between. The CDR3 DNA sequence: TGTGCCAGCACAGACACTTACAATCAGCCCCAGCATTTT. Residues: CASTDTYNQPQHF.

The chain uses TRBV9 and TRBJ2-3, with unresolved D. With 0 bases removed from V and 0 bases from J, the gap between germline ends came to 11 bases. The CDR3 loop spans 16 amino acids. CDR1 and CDR2 (germline): SGDLS, YYNGEE. The CDR3 DNA is TGTGCCAGCAGCGTAGTAGGCGGCAGTAGCACAGATACGCAGTATTTT. As protein: CASSVVGGSSTDTQYF. The full variable domain, rest sourced from reference TRBV9 and TRBJ2-3, is DSGVTQTPKHLITATGQRVTLRCSPRSGDLSVYWYQQSLDQGLQFLIQYYNGEERAKGNILERFSAQQFPDLHSELNLSSLELGDSALYFCASSVVGGSSTDTQYFGPGTRLTVL.

The chain couples TRBV28 to TRBJ2-1; 12 bases align to TRBD2. The germline CDR1 and CDR2 sequences are MDHEN and SYDVKM. CDR3 length: 17 residues. V shed 6 bases and J 9 bases; nucleotides not matched to a gene: 15. For the CDR3, the DNA is TGTGCCAGCAGACGCGCCGGACTAGCGGGACAGGGCGGTGAGCAGTTCTTC. Translation: CASRRAGLAGQGGEQFF.

This clone was recorded a few times. The chain has TRBV21-1 and TRBJ1-2. TRBV21-1 is recorded as a pseudogene. The CDR3 loop spans 14 amino acids. In nucleotides, the CDR3 is TGTGCCAGCAGCTCCTCTGGCGGGCCATATGGCTACACCTTC. Translation gives CASSSSGGPYGYTF.

This clone was observed a handful of times. The chain links TRBV6-6 to TRBJ1-5; 8 positions agree with TRBD1. The CDR3 covers 14 residues. Germline assignment: CDR1 MNHNY and CDR2 SVGAGI (reference sequence). V dropped 2 bases and J dropped 7; count of bases not matched to a gene: 4. The CDR3 coding sequence is TGTGCCAGCAGTTACCAGGGGGCGAAACAGCCCCAGCATTTT. Its translation: CASSYQGAKQPQHF.

The V and J genes are TRBV25-1 and TRBJ1-4; 8 bases are shared with TRBD1. Trimming at V came to 4 bases and at J to 6 bases, leaving 4 bases not matched to a gene. The CDR3 consists of 14 residues. Germline CDR1 and CDR2: MGHDK and SYGVNS. The CDR3 loop reads CASSGQGRDEKLFF. The CDR3 DNA reads as TGTGCCAGCAGTGGACAGGGGAGGGATGAAAAACTGTTTTTT.

With respect to this clone: Here the CDR3 omits its conserved ending phenylalanine or tryptophan, so a read error is the likely source. The chain couples TRBV2 to TRBJ1-2; 9 bases fit TRBD1. CDR1 and CDR2 from the germline V gene are SNHLY and FYNNEI. V dropped 0 bases and J dropped 7; count of bases not matched to a gene: 12. This CDR3 is built from 17 residues. The CDR3 DNA reads as TGTGCCAGCAGTGAAGCCCCGGGACAGGGTACGAAAGGTGGCTACACCGTC. Protein product: CASSEAPGQGTKGGYTV.